The rows below give T cell receptor beta chains drawn from one sample of a study of blood T cell repertoires in COVID-19. Sequencing was performed with immunoSEQ multiplex PCR; in TCRdb, only in-frame clones are kept and a portion is missing. This sample yields approximately 350,000 clones, of which around 89% are seen a single time; approximately 1.2% belongs to the top ten. Material for sequencing was peripheral blood. The receptor set was obtained from a man in his forties with acute or convalescent COVID-19. Each CDR3 is given with its conserved first and last residue. D genes are given only for firm matches. Not all rows give a size; the values are once, few, many and, for expanded clones, a class.

CDR3aa: CASSLVGTGGSEAFF
CDR3nt: TGTGCCAGCAGCTTAGTAGGGACAGGGGGCTCTGAAGCTTTCTTT
d_gene: TRBD1
v_gene: TRBV11-2
abundance: few
len: 15
j_gene: TRBJ1-1

CDR3aa: CAISDREDQPQHF
CDR3nt: TGTGCCATCAGTGACAGGGAGGATCAGCCCCAGCATTTT
d_gene: -
v_gene: TRBV10-3
abundance: -
len: 13
j_gene: TRBJ1-5

CDR3aa: CAISPGGVGASTDTQYF
CDR3nt: TGTGCCATCAGCCCAGGGGGCGTAGGGGCTAGCACAGATACGCAGTATTTT
d_gene: TRBD1
v_gene: TRBV10-3
abundance: -
len: 17
j_gene: TRBJ2-3

CDR3aa: CASHVGWDRGKHEQYF
CDR3nt: TGTGCCAGCCACGTAGGGTGGGACAGGGGCAAACACGAGCAGTACTTC
d_gene: TRBD1
v_gene: TRBV5-5
abundance: -
len: 16
j_gene: TRBJ2-7

CDR3aa: CAISLGENSPLHF
CDR3nt: TGTGCCATCAGTCTAGGGGAAAATTCACCCCTCCACTTT
d_gene: -
v_gene: TRBV10-3
abundance: -
len: 13
j_gene: TRBJ1-6

CDR3aa: CASSGYSEAFF
CDR3nt: TGTGCCAGCAGCGGATACAGTGAAGCTTTCTTT
d_gene: -
v_gene: TRBV6-5
abundance: -
len: 11
j_gene: TRBJ1-1

CDR3aa: CASSQEAGSSGNTIYF
CDR3nt: TGTGCCAGCAGCCAAGAGGCTGGGAGCTCTGGAAACACCATATATTTT
d_gene: -
v_gene: TRBV4-2
abundance: -
len: 16
j_gene: TRBJ1-3

CDR3aa: CASSSGYFPGYTF
CDR3nt: TGTGCCAGCAGTTCAGGGTATTTCCCCGGCTACACCTTC
d_gene: -
v_gene: TRBV12-3/TRBV12-4
abundance: -
len: 13
j_gene: TRBJ1-2

CDR3aa: CASSVAAGEQFF
CDR3nt: TGTGCCAGCAGCGTAGCGGCAGGCGAGCAGTTCTTC
d_gene: -
v_gene: TRBV9
abundance: -
len: 12
j_gene: TRBJ2-1

CDR3aa: CASSQWSGVLYNEQFF
CDR3nt: TGCGCCAGCAGCCAATGGTCGGGGGTGCTCTACAATGAGCAGTTCTTC
d_gene: -
v_gene: TRBV4-3
abundance: -
len: 16
j_gene: TRBJ2-1

CDR3aa: CASSLSSNEKLFF
CDR3nt: TGTGCCAGCAGTTTATCGAGCAATGAAAAACTGTTTTTT
d_gene: -
v_gene: TRBV27
abundance: -
len: 13
j_gene: TRBJ1-4

CDR3aa: CASSLMAPGNQPQHF
CDR3nt: TGTGCCAGCAGTTTGATGGCTCCGGGAAATCAGCCCCAGCATTTT
d_gene: -
v_gene: TRBV28
abundance: -
len: 15
j_gene: TRBJ1-5

CDR3aa: CASSTRVTYEQYF
CDR3nt: TGTGCCAGCAGTACCAGGGTTACCTACGAGCAGTACTTC
d_gene: -
v_gene: TRBV6-5
abundance: once
len: 13
j_gene: TRBJ2-7

CDR3aa: CASSFHRTGQYF
CDR3nt: TGTGCCAGCAGTTTCCACCGTACGGGGCAGTACTTC
d_gene: -
v_gene: TRBV12-3/TRBV12-4
abundance: few
len: 12
j_gene: TRBJ2-7

CDR3aa: CASSRGSGSNEQFF
CDR3nt: TGTGCCAGCAGCCGGGGGTCCGGATCCAATGAGCAGTTCTTC
d_gene: -
v_gene: TRBV5-4
abundance: -
len: 14
j_gene: TRBJ2-1

CDR3aa: CASSLTGSGTEAFF
CDR3nt: TGTGCCAGCAGCTTGACGGGGTCGGGAACTGAAGCTTTCTTT
d_gene: -
v_gene: TRBV7-9
abundance: -
len: 14
j_gene: TRBJ1-1

CDR3aa: CASSPLGGRNTGELFF
CDR3nt: TGTGCCAGCAGCCCCCTGGGCGGGCGGAACACCGGGGAGCTGTTTTTT
d_gene: -
v_gene: TRBV9
abundance: -
len: 16
j_gene: TRBJ2-2

CDR3aa: CASSQGQGPYEQYF
CDR3nt: TGTGCCAGCAGCCAAGGACAGGGTCCCTACGAGCAGTACTTC
d_gene: TRBD1
v_gene: TRBV14
abundance: -
len: 14
j_gene: TRBJ2-7

CDR3aa: CASSYVNEQYF
CDR3nt: TGTGCCAGCAGTTACGTCAACGAGCAGTACTTC
d_gene: -
v_gene: TRBV6-2/TRBV6-3
abundance: -
len: 11
j_gene: TRBJ2-7

CDR3aa: CASSLYTQGFFSGNTIYF
CDR3nt: TGTGCCAGCAGTTTATACACACAGGGGTTCTTCTCTGGAAACACCATATATTTT
d_gene: TRBD1
v_gene: TRBV28
abundance: -
len: 18
j_gene: TRBJ1-3